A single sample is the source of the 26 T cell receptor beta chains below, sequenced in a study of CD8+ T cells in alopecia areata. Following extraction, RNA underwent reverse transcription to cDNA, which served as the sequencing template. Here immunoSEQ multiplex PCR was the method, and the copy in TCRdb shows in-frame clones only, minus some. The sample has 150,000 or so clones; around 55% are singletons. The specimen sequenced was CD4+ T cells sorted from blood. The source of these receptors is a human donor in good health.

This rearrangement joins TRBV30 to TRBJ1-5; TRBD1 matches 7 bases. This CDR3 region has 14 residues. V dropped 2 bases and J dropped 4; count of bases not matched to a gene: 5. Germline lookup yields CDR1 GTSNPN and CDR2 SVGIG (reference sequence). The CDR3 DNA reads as TGTGCCTGGAGTAGCCAGACAGGGAATCAGCCCCAGCATTTT. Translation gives CAWSSQTGNQPQHF.

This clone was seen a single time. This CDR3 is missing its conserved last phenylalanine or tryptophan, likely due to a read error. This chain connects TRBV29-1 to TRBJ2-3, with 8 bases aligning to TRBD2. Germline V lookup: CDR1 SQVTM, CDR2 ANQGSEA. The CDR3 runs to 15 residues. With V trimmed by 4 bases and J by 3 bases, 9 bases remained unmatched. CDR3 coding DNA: TGCAGCGTTGCGGGCCGGGAGGGACGGACAGATACGCAGTATCTT. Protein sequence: CSVAGREGRTDTQYL.

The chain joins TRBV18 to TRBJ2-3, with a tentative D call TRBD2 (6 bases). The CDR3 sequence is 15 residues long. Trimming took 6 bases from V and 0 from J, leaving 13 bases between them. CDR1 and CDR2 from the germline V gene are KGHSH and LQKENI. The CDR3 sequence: CASSGGVSSTDTQYF. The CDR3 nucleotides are TGTGCCAGCTCGGGGGGAGTCTCCAGCACAGATACGCAGTATTTT.

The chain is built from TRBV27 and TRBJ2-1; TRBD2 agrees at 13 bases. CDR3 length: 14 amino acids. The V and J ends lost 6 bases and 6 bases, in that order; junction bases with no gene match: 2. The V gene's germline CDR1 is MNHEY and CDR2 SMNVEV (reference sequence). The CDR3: CASRRLAGGNEQFF. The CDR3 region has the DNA TGTGCCAGCAGACGACTAGCGGGAGGCAATGAGCAGTTCTTC.

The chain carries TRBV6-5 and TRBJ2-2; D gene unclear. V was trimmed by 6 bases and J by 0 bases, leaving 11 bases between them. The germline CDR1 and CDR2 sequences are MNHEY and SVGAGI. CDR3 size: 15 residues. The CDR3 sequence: CASSVGRTNTGELFF. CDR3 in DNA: TGTGCCAGCAGCGTTGGTCGGACGAACACCGGGGAGCTGTTTTTT.

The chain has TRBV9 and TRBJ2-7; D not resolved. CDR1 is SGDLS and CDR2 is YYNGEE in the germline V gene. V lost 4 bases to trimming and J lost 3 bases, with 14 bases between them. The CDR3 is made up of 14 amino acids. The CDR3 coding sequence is TGTGCCAGCAGCCCCTCGGTCCTCCTCTACGAGCAGTACTTC. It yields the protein CASSPSVLLYEQYF.

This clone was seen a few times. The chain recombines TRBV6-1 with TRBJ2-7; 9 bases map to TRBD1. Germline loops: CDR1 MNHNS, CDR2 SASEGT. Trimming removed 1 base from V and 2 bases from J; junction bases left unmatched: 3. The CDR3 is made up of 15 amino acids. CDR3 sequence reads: CASSEETGGPYEQYF. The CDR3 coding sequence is TGTGCCAGCAGTGAAGAGACAGGGGGTCCCTACGAGCAGTACTTC.

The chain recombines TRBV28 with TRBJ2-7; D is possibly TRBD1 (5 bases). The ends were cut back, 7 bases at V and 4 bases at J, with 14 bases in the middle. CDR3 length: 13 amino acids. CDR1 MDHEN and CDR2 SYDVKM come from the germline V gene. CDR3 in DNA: TGTGCCAGCAACGGCAACAGGCCTTACGAGCAGTACTTC. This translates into CASNGNRPYEQYF.

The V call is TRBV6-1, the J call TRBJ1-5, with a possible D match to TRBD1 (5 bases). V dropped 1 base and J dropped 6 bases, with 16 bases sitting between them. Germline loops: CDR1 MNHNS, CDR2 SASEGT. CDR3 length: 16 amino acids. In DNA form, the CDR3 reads TGTGCCAGCAGTGAAGTGGGGGGTCAGCCTGGTCAGCCCCAGCATTTT. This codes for CASSEVGGQPGQPQHF.

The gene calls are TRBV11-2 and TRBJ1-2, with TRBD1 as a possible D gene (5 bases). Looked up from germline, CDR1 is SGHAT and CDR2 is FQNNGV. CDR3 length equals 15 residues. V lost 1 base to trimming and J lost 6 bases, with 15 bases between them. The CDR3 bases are TGTGCCAGCAGCTTAGGAGATGGGGCAGCCCATGGCTACACCTTC. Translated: CASSLGDGAAHGYTF.

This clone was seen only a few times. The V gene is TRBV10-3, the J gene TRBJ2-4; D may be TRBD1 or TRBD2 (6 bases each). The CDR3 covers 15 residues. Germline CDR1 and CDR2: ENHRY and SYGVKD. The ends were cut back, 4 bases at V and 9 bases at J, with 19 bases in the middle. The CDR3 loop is CAISARAEGESIQYF. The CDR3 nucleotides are TGTGCCATCAGTGCCCGGGCGGAGGGGGAGAGCATTCAGTACTTC.

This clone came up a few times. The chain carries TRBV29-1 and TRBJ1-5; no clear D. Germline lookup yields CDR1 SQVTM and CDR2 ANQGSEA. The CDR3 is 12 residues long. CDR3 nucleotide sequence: TGCAGTGCATTGTGGAGCAATCAGCCCCAGCATTTT. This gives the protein CSALWSNQPQHF.

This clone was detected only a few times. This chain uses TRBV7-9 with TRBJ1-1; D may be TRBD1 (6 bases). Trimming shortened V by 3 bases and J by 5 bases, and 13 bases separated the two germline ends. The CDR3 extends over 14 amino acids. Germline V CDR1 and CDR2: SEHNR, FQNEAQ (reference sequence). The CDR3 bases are TGTGCCAGCAGCTTGCAGGGGTCGCATACTGAAGCTTTCTTT. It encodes CASSLQGSHTEAFF.

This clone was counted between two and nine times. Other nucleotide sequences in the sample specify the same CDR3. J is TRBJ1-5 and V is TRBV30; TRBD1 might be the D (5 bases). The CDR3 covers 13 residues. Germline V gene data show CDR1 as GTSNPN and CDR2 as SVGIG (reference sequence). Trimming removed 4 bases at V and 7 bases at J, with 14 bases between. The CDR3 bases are TGTGCCTGGACCAAGCAGGGAGGACAGCCCCAGCATTTT. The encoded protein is CAWTKQGGQPQHF.

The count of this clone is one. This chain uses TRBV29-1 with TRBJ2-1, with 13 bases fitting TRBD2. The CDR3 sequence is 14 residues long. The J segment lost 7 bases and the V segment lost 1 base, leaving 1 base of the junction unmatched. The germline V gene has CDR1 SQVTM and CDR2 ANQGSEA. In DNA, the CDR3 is TGCAGCGTTGAAGGACTAGCGGGAGGTAATGAGCAGTTCTTC. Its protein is CSVEGLAGGNEQFF.

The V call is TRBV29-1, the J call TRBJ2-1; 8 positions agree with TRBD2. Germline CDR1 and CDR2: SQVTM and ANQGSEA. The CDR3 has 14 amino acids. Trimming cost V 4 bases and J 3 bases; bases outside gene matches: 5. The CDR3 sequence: CSVVVAGGYNEQFF. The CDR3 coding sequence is TGCAGCGTTGTTGTCGCGGGAGGCTACAATGAGCAGTTCTTC.

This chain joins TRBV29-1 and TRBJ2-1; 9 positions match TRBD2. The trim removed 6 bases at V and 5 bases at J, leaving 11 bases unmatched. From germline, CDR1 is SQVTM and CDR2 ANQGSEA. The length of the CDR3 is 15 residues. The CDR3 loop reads CSVLGGSGSNNEQFF. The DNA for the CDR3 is TGCAGCGTCCTCGGGGGTAGCGGGAGCAACAATGAGCAGTTCTTC.

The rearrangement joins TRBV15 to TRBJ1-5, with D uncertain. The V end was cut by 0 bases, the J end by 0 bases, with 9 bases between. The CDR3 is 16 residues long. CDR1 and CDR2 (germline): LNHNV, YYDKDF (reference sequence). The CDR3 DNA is TGTGCCACCAGCAGAGAATCGAGATATAGCAATCAGCCCCAGCATTTT. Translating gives CATSRESRYSNQPQHF.

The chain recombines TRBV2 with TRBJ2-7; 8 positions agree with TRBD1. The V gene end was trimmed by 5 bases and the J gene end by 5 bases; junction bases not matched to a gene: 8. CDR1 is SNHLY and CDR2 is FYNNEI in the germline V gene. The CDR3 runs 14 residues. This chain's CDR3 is CASSLDRVMNEQYF. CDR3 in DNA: TGTGCCAGCAGTCTGGACAGGGTGATGAACGAGCAGTACTTC.

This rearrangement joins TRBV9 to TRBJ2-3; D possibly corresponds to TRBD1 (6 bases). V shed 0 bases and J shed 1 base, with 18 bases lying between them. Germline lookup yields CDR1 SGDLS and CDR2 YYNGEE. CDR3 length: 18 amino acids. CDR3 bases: TGTGCCAGCAGCGTAGAGGGTCAAGGGGGAGTTGGCACAGATACGCAGTATTTT. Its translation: CASSVEGQGGVGTDTQYF.

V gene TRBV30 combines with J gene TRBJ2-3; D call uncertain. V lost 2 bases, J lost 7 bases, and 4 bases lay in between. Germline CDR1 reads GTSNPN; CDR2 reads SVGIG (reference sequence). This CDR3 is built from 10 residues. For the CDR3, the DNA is TGTGCCTGGAGTCGGAATACGCAGTATTTT. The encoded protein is CAWSRNTQYF.

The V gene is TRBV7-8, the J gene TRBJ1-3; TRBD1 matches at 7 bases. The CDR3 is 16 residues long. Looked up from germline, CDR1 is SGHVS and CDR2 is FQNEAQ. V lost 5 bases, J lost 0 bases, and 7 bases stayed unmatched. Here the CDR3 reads CASSMRGGRSGNTIYF. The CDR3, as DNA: TGTGCCAGCAGCATGAGAGGGGGCCGCTCTGGAAACACCATATATTTT.

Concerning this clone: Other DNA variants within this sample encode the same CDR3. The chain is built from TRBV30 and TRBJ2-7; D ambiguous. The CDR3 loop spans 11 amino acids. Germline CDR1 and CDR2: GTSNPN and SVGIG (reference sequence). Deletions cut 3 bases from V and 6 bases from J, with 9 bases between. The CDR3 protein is CAWRLGPEQYF. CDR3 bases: TGTGCCTGGAGGTTGGGTCCCGAGCAGTACTTC.

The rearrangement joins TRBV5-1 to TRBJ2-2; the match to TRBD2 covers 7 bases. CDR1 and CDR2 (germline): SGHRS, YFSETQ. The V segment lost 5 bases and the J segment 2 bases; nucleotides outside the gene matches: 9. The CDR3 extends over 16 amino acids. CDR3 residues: CASRSGDYSNTGELFF. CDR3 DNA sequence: TGCGCCAGCAGGTCCGGGGACTACTCCAACACCGGGGAGCTGTTTTTT.

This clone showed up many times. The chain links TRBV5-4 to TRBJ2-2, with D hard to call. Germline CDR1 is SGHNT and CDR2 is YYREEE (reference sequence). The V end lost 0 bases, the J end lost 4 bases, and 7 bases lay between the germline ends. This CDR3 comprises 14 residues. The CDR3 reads CASSLETPTGELFF. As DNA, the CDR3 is TGTGCCAGCAGCTTGGAGACCCCCACCGGGGAGCTGTTTTTT.

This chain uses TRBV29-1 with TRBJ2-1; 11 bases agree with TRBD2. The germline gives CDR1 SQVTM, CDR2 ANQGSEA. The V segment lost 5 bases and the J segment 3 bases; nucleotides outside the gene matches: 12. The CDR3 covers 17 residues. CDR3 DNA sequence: TGCAGCGTTTGGATAGCGGGAGGGCCGTCCCTCTACAATGAGCAGTTCTTC. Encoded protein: CSVWIAGGPSLYNEQFF.